This T cell receptor (beta chain) was sequenced for a study of T cells in Graves' hyperthyroidism and ophthalmopathy. Study overall: It was at initial diagnosis, before any treatment, that peripheral blood was collected.

RNA transcripts gave rise to amplified TCR beta CDR3 regions. The HTBI set primed first-round TCR CDR3 RT-PCR. TCRdb reprocessed the multiplex PCR reads with MiXCR, giving one entry per CDR3 protein. Of under 450,000 distinct CDR3 sequences in the sample, about 15% were seen once. Patients between 18 and 65 years old had hyperthyroidism, newly diagnosed and lasting under 2 months. PBMCs were obtained from over 8.5 ml fresh peripheral blood. This clonotype was sampled from a woman under 30 with Graves' hyperthyroidism. Sequenced input: blood.

The CDR3 DNA follows: TGTGCCAGCATTCTTGGGTTGAACACCGGGGAGCTGTTTTTT. Translated: CASILGLNTGELFF. J is TRBJ2-2 and V is TRBV28; D call uncertain. Trimming removed 7 bases at V and 1 base at J, with 10 bases between. CDR3 length equals 14 residues. Germline loops: CDR1 MDHEN, CDR2 SYDVKM.